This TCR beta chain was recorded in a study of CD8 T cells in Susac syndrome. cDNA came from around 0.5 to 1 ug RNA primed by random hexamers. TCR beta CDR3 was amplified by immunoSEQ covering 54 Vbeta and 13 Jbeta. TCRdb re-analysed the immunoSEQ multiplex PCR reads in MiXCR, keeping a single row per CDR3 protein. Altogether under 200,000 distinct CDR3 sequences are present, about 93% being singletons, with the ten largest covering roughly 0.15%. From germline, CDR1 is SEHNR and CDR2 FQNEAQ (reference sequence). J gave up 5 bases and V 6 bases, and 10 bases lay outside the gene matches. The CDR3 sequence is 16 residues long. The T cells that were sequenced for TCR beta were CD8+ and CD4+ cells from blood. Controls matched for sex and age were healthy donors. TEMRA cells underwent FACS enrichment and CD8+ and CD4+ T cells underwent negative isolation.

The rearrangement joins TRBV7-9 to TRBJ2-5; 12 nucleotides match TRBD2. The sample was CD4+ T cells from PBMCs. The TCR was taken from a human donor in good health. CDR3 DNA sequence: TGTGCCAGCAGTCTTCGGACTAGCGGGGAGGTCGAGACCCAGTACTTC. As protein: CASSLRTSGEVETQYF. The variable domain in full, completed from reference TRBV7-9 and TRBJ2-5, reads DTGVSQNPRHKITKRGQNVTFRCDPISEHNRLYWYRQTLGQGPEFLTYFQNEAQLEKSRLLSDRFSAERPKGSFSTLEIQRTEQGDSAMYLCASSLRTSGEVETQYFGPGTRLLVL.